These T cell receptor beta chains were read from a single sample in a study of blood T cells in healthy people across ages. One entry per CDR3 protein, called by TCRdb with MiXCR from the 5' RACE reads. The data hold 1.4 million or so distinct CDR3 sequences, with approximately 42% observed a single time. The material sequenced was blood. The receptors stem from a woman in her late teens or twenties in good health. CDR3s include the opening cysteine and the closing phenylalanine or tryptophan. A D gene is named only where the DNA matches it firmly. Rows may omit the clone size; those that give it use once, few, many or a size class.

clone size	V gene	D gene	J gene	CDR3 protein	CDR3 DNA
.	TRBV20-1	.	TRBJ2-7	CSTRDLRSYEQYF	TGCAGTACTAGAGATCTCCGATCCTACGAGCAGTACTTC
once	TRBV7-2	TRBD1	TRBJ2-1	CASSLATGSGSNEQFF	TGTGCCAGCAGCTTAGCGACAGGGTCGGGGAGCAATGAGCAGTTCTTC
.	TRBV4-3	TRBD1	TRBJ1-5	CASSQDPQGAQPQHF	TGCGCCAGCAGCCAAGATCCACAGGGGGCTCAGCCCCAGCATTTT
few	TRBV12-3/TRBV12-4	.	TRBJ1-2	CASRTSSLYGYTF	TGTGCCAGCAGAACCTCCAGCCTCTATGGCTACACCTTC
.	TRBV7-3	.	TRBJ2-1	CASSFRLSSYNEQFF	TGTGCCAGCAGCTTTAGGCTAAGCTCCTACAATGAGCAGTTCTTC
.	TRBV6-2/TRBV6-3	.	TRBJ2-5	CASSGRGSKETQYF	TGTGCCAGCAGTGGGCGTGGGAGCAAAGAGACCCAGTACTTC
once	TRBV13	.	TRBJ1-2	CASSVGIPARGYTF	TGTGCCAGCAGCGTAGGCATCCCAGCCCGTGGCTACACCTTC
.	TRBV6-5	.	TRBJ2-7	CASRRGVSYEQYF	TGTGCCAGCAGGAGGGGAGTCTCCTACGAGCAGTACTTC
.	TRBV14	.	TRBJ2-7	CASSQITSSYEQYF	TGTGCCAGCAGCCAGATCACTAGCAGCTACGAGCAGTACTTC
few	TRBV12-3/TRBV12-4	TRBD1	TRBJ1-1	CASRGRTGTPTEAFF	TGTGCCAGCAGGGGAAGGACAGGGACCCCTACTGAAGCTTTCTTT
.	TRBV4-1	.	TRBJ1-4	CAGHGDKGRSNEKLFF	TGCGCCGGCCACGGGGACAAGGGGCGTTCTAATGAAAAACTGTTTTTT
.	TRBV7-2	.	TRBJ2-5	CASSPPGPQETQYF	TGTGCCAGCAGCCCTCCGGGACCCCAAGAGACCCAGTACTTC
few	TRBV15	TRBD1	TRBJ1-1	CATSRSGTGNTEAFF	TGTGCCACCAGCAGGTCCGGGACAGGGAACACTGAAGCTTTCTTT
.	TRBV11-2	.	TRBJ2-1	CASSLVGVQANEQFF	TGTGCCAGCAGCTTAGTGGGGGTCCAAGCGAATGAGCAGTTCTTC
.	TRBV4-3	TRBD2	TRBJ2-3	CASSQAVAGGESTQYF	TGCGCCAGCAGCCAGGCTGTAGCGGGGGGTGAAAGTACGCAGTATTTT
once	TRBV7-9	.	TRBJ2-1	CASSPAGRTYKEQFF	TGTGCCAGCAGCCCGGCGGGGCGGACCTACAAGGAGCAGTTCTTC
.	TRBV5-1	TRBD1	TRBJ2-3	CASSLDGGTGTLDTQYF	TGCGCCAGCAGCTTGGATGGAGGGACAGGGACATTGGATACGCAGTATTTT
.	TRBV5-6	.	TRBJ2-3	CASSLFLAGNSDFSSTDTQYF	TGTGCCAGCAGCTTGTTTCTGGCGGGGAACTCAGACTTTTCAAGCACAGATACGCAGTATTTT
few	TRBV24-1	.	TRBJ2-1	CATSDPDPDEQFF	TGTGCCACCAGTGATCCTGACCCCGATGAGCAGTTCTTC
few	TRBV5-1	.	TRBJ1-1	CASSSGQRLGTEAFF	TGCGCCAGCAGTTCTGGACAGCGGCTAGGAACTGAAGCTTTCTTT
.	TRBV28	.	TRBJ1-5	CASTSFGNQPQHF	TGTGCCAGCACCTCTTTCGGCAATCAGCCCCAGCATTTT
many	TRBV20-1	.	TRBJ2-7	CSASRTLTEQYF	TGCAGTGCTTCTCGTACACTCACCGAGCAGTACTTC
few	TRBV7-9	TRBD2	TRBJ2-3	CASSTSPIAGGTDTQYF	TGTGCCAGCAGCACCTCTCCCATAGCGGGCGGCACAGATACGCAGTATTTT
.	TRBV7-9	.	TRBJ2-5	CASSPPTGRLLETQYF	TGTGCCAGCAGCCCACCCACGGGACGCCTCTTGGAGACCCAGTACTTC
few	TRBV5-1	TRBD1	TRBJ2-7	CASSSDRDYYEQYF	TGCGCCAGCAGCTCGGACAGGGATTATTACGAGCAGTACTTC
.	TRBV7-2	TRBD1	TRBJ2-5	CASSVRAGTDMYF	TGTGCCAGCAGCGTTCGGGCCGGGACAGATATGTACTTC
.	TRBV28	.	TRBJ2-1	CASSHLGGSYNEQFF	TGTGCCAGCAGCCATCTAGGGGGGTCCTACAATGAGCAGTTCTTC
.	TRBV10-3	.	TRBJ2-5	CAISVPSGVEQYF	TGTGCCATCAGTGTCCCCTCCGGTGTTGAGCAGTACTTC
.	TRBV5-1	TRBD1	TRBJ1-1	CASNSLGGTGGSSTEAFF	TGCGCCAGCAACAGCCTCGGCGGGACAGGGGGCTCGTCCACTGAAGCTTTCTTT
few	TRBV6-6	.	TRBJ2-5	CASSYVSSQETQYF	TGTGCCAGCAGTTACGTTTCGTCGCAAGAGACCCAGTACTTC
.	TRBV27	.	TRBJ1-1	CASSLNGWNTEAFF	TGTGCCAGCAGCCTAAATGGCTGGAACACTGAAGCTTTCTTT
.	TRBV6-1	TRBD1	TRBJ1-6	CASSDGTGWFNSPLHF	TGTGCCAGCAGTGATGGGACAGGATGGTTCAATTCACCCCTCCACTTT
.	TRBV4-1	.	TRBJ2-1	CASTSNSGFSDEQFF	TGCGCCAGCACGTCAAATTCAGGGTTTTCGGATGAGCAGTTCTTC
.	TRBV20-1	.	TRBJ1-6	CSARDRGRVNSPLHF	TGCAGTGCTAGAGATCGGGGGAGGGTGAATTCACCCCTCCACTTT
few	TRBV11-2	TRBD2	TRBJ2-3	CASSPGTSGGGGADTQYF	TGTGCCAGCAGCCCCGGGACTAGCGGAGGAGGGGGCGCAGATACGCAGTATTTT
.	TRBV2	.	TRBJ2-3	CASSESGGGTDTQYF	TGTGCCAGCAGTGAGTCGGGGGGCGGCACAGATACGCAGTATTTT
.	TRBV4-3	.	TRBJ2-7	CASSQGWAGSYNEQYF	TGCGCCAGCAGCCAAGGCTGGGCAGGCTCCTACAATGAGCAGTACTTC
.	TRBV7-6	.	TRBJ2-3	CASSITGSPTDTQYF	TGTGCCAGCAGCATCACGGGATCCCCCACAGATACGCAGTATTTT
.	TRBV20-1	.	TRBJ1-1	CSAREAPAGNTEAFF	TGCAGTGCTAGAGAAGCCCCGGCGGGTAACACTGAAGCTTTCTTT
.	TRBV5-4	TRBD1	TRBJ2-2	CASSQQGTRTGELFF	TGTGCCAGCAGCCAACAGGGGACGAGGACCGGGGAGCTGTTTTTT
few	TRBV10-2	.	TRBJ2-5	CASMLGGSQETQYF	TGCGCCAGCATGTTAGGGGGAAGTCAAGAGACCCAGTACTTC
few	TRBV20-1	TRBD2	TRBJ2-7	CSATLAGPSYEQYF	TGCAGTGCTACCCTAGCGGGGCCTTCCTACGAGCAGTACTTC
.	TRBV19	.	TRBJ2-1	CASSIVGAYNEQFF	TGTGCCAGTAGTATAGTGGGCGCCTACAATGAGCAGTTCTTC
few	TRBV29-1	.	TRBJ1-1	CSVGSAKNTEAFF	TGCAGCGTAGGGAGCGCGAAGAACACTGAAGCTTTCTTT
once	TRBV27	TRBD1	TRBJ2-1	CASSLLGTGGTGNEQFF	TGTGCCAGCAGTTTATTAGGAACAGGGGGCACCGGCAATGAGCAGTTCTTC
many	TRBV7-2	TRBD1	TRBJ2-7	CASSSGTGIYEQYF	TGTGCCAGCAGCTCTGGGACAGGTATTTACGAGCAGTACTTC
.	TRBV12-3/TRBV12-4	.	TRBJ2-7	CASSRLWGVEQYF	TGTGCCAGCAGTCGCCTATGGGGGGTCGAGCAGTACTTC
few	TRBV7-2	TRBD2	TRBJ2-1	CASSKPGLAIISYNEQFF	TGTGCCAGCAGCAAACCGGGACTAGCCATCATCTCCTACAATGAGCAGTTCTTC
.	TRBV2	.	TRBJ1-1	CASSEDRQNFKGAFF	TGTGCCAGCAGTGAGGATCGACAGAATTTTAAAGGAGCTTTCTTT
few	TRBV27	TRBD2	TRBJ2-1	CASRSGGWNEQFF	TGTGCCAGCAGGAGCGGGGGTTGGAATGAGCAGTTCTTC
.	TRBV27	.	TRBJ2-7	CASSWAGYNEQYF	TGTGCCAGCAGTTGGGCAGGGTACAATGAGCAGTACTTC
once	TRBV15	TRBD1	TRBJ2-2	CATSRDRRTGDTGELFF	TGTGCCACCAGCAGAGATCGGCGGACAGGGGACACCGGGGAGCTGTTTTTT
once	TRBV7-2	.	TRBJ1-1	CASSLVRTGRSWAEAFF	TGTGCCAGCAGCTTAGTTCGCACAGGGCGTTCATGGGCTGAAGCTTTCTTT
.	TRBV11-1	.	TRBJ2-5	CASSLATAPGSGGGSYNEQYF	TGTGCCAGCAGCTTAGCCACAGCTCCCGGGAGCGGCGGAGGCTCCTACAATGAGCAGTACTTC
.	TRBV10-3	TRBD2	TRBJ2-1	CAISEGGVAGKQFF	TGTGCCATCAGTGAGGGAGGAGTAGCGGGCAAGCAGTTCTTC